This is a list of T cell receptor beta chains from one sample in a study of T cells in Graves' hyperthyroidism and ophthalmopathy. MiXCR, applied by TCRdb to the multiplex PCR reads, yields one record per CDR3 protein. The table shows 540,000 or so distinct CDR3 sequences, with about a sixth occurring only once. Sequencing was performed on blood. The receptors derive from a woman aged 25 to 39 with Graves' hyperthyroidism. Both conserved end residues are part of each CDR3. A D gene is named only where the DNA matches it firmly. The size of a clone is reported for some rows only, either as once, few or many, or as a class for expanded clones.

V gene	J gene	clone size	D gene	CDR3 protein	CDR3 DNA
TRBV20-1	TRBJ2-1	many	TRBD2	CSGLADSYNEQFF	TGCAGTGGACTAGCGGATTCCTACAATGAGCAGTTCTTC
TRBV18	TRBJ2-7	many	NA	CASSPLQGTYEQYF	TGTGCCAGCTCACCACTTCAGGGAACCTACGAGCAGTACTTC
TRBV7-2	TRBJ2-7	NA	TRBD1	CASSLGPYRGLYEQYF	TGTGCCAGCAGCTTAGGCCCTTACAGGGGGCTCTACGAGCAGTACTTC
TRBV6-1	TRBJ1-2	few	TRBD1	CASRGTVLGYTF	TGTGCCAGCAGGGGGACAGTTCTTGGCTACACCTTC
TRBV6-2/TRBV6-3	TRBJ2-4	many	NA	CASQPGGAKNIQYF	TGTGCCAGCCAACCCGGGGGAGCCAAAAACATTCAGTACTTC
TRBV19	TRBJ2-5	few	TRBD2	CASSIGGGLETQYF	TGTGCCAGTAGTATAGGGGGAGGGTTGGAGACCCAGTACTTC
TRBV2	TRBJ2-5	many	TRBD1	CASSELYRGEETQYF	TGTGCCAGCAGTGAATTGTACAGGGGAGAAGAGACCCAGTACTTC
TRBV18	TRBJ2-7	many	TRBD1	CASSPPGQPYEQYF	TGTGCCAGCTCACCACCGGGACAGCCGTACGAGCAGTACTTC
TRBV2	TRBJ1-1	many	NA	CASRDQTGVNTEAFF	TGTGCCAGTAGAGATCAGACAGGCGTGAACACTGAAGCTTTCTTT
TRBV7-9	TRBJ1-5	many	NA	CASSVDSSNQPQHF	TGTGCCAGCAGCGTCGACAGTAGCAATCAGCCCCAGCATTTT
TRBV30	TRBJ2-2	many	NA	CAWSVRGYTGELFF	TGTGCCTGGAGTGTAAGGGGGTACACCGGGGAGCTGTTTTTT
TRBV13	TRBJ2-7	many	TRBD1	CASSLRTGVHEQYF	TGTGCCAGCAGCTTAAGGACAGGGGTCCACGAGCAGTACTTC
TRBV7-2	TRBJ2-3	NA	TRBD2	CASSLAPGTSRDYF	TGTGCCAGCAGCTTAGCGCCGGGGACTAGCCGGGACTATTTT
TRBV18	TRBJ2-3	NA	TRBD1	CASSPTGTGTSTDTQYF	TGTGCCAGCTCACCAACGGGGACAGGGACTAGCACAGATACGCAGTATTTT
TRBV12-5	TRBJ1-6	few	NA	CASGFPGGSPLHF	TGTGCTAGTGGTTTCCCGGGTGGATCACCCCTCCACTTT
TRBV6-2/TRBV6-3	TRBJ1-4	few	NA	CASSTIQSGEKLFF	TGTGCCAGCAGTACGATTCAATCTGGTGAAAAACTGTTTTTT
TRBV11-3	TRBJ2-6	many	NA	CASSPIRWVSGANVLTF	TGTGCCAGTTCGCCAATCCGGTGGGTCTCTGGGGCCAACGTCCTGACTTTC
TRBV11-2	TRBJ2-2	few	TRBD1	CASSQDRQGAPNTGELFF	TGCGCCAGCAGCCAAGATCGGCAGGGGGCGCCGAACACCGGGGAGCTGTTTTTT
TRBV13	TRBJ1-2	NA	NA	CASSENTDGYTF	TGTGCCAGCAGTGAGAACACCGATGGCTACACCTTC
TRBV2	TRBJ2-1	many	TRBD2	CASSEEAGGNVNEQFF	TGTGCCAGCAGTGAAGAGGCGGGAGGAAATGTGAATGAGCAGTTCTTC
TRBV19	TRBJ2-2	NA	NA	CASSTQGALTPGELFF	TGTGCCAGTAGCACGCAGGGAGCCCTAACACCCGGGGAGCTGTTTTTT
TRBV7-2	TRBJ2-1	many	TRBD2	CASSSAGTYNEQFF	TGTGCCAGCAGTTCAGCGGGGACTTACAATGAGCAGTTCTTC
TRBV7-2	TRBJ2-1	many	TRBD2	CASSLIGTSGYYNEQFF	TGTGCCAGCAGCTTAATAGGGACTAGCGGGTATTACAATGAGCAGTTCTTC
TRBV19	TRBJ2-2	NA	NA	CASSIETGELFF	TGTGCCAGTAGTATAGAAACCGGGGAGCTGTTTTTT
TRBV27	TRBJ2-2	NA	NA	CASSFQGRSTGELFF	TGTGCCAGCAGTTTCCAAGGACGTAGCACCGGGGAGCTGTTTTTT
TRBV19	TRBJ1-4	few	NA	CASSNRFGHGEKLFF	TGTGCCAGTAGTAATAGGTTCGGGCACGGGGAAAAACTGTTTTTT
TRBV7-9	TRBJ1-5	few	NA	CASTPDPGPAGPQHF	TGTGCCAGCACACCCGACCCGGGTCCAGCCGGGCCCCAGCATTTT